This TCR beta chain emerged from a study of blood T cell repertoires in COVID-19. Across the study: The origin of the acute and convalescent COVID-19 samples was the United States, Italy and Spain. PBMCs, B-cell-depleted T cells, or T cells provided the cDNA or gDNA that made up the material.

Per the original methods: The assay estimated nucleated cells by amplifying reference gene primers. Clones were sequenced by immunoSEQ multiplex PCR, and TCRdb holds only the in-frame ones, with some missing. The DNA gave D and trimming, while V, J and clone size come from that table. The sample holds some 170,000 clones; around 80% are singletons and the top ten take approximately 9.1%. Trimming removed 2 bases from V and 0 bases from J, with 6 bases in between. From germline, CDR1 is SGHRS and CDR2 YFSETQ. The CDR3 covers 14 residues. The receptor was isolated from a woman in her seventies with acute or convalescent COVID-19. Sequences were obtained from peripheral blood. The chain links TRBV5-1 to TRBJ1-3; D is unclear. The CDR3 loop is CASSFDNSGNTIYF. The CDR3 DNA reads TGCGCCAGCAGCTTTGACAACTCTGGAAACACCATATATTTT.